This T cell receptor (beta chain) is from a study of tumor-infiltrating lymphocytes in localized non-small cell lung cancer. Study context: Patients included smokers and never-smokers with various histologies, some sampled after neoadjuvant chemotherapy. Each patient gave resected tumor and non-adjacent uninvolved lung tissue. Study-level findings and limits: T-cell fraction did not differ between immunotypes IM1 and IM2.

The data were produced by immunoSEQ multiplex PCR, yet TCRdb's version contains in-frame clones alone and is incomplete. The sample contains 7,000 to 9,000 clones, about 61% of which appear only once. To note about this clone: As yet, its antigen is unknown.

Sequencing was done on a sample of lung tumor tissue. The receptor was isolated from a human donor with non-small cell lung cancer.

CDR3 in amino acids: CASSAGLTGNTIYF. CDR3 coding DNA: TGTGCCAGCAGTGCAGGGTTAACTGGAAACACCATATATTTT. The chain carries TRBV11-2 and TRBJ1-3; maybe TRBD1 (5 bases). Germline CDR1 reads SGHAT; CDR2 reads FQNNGV. The CDR3 is made up of 14 amino acids. Trimming took off 6 bases at V and 2 bases at J, with 11 bases between the two ends.